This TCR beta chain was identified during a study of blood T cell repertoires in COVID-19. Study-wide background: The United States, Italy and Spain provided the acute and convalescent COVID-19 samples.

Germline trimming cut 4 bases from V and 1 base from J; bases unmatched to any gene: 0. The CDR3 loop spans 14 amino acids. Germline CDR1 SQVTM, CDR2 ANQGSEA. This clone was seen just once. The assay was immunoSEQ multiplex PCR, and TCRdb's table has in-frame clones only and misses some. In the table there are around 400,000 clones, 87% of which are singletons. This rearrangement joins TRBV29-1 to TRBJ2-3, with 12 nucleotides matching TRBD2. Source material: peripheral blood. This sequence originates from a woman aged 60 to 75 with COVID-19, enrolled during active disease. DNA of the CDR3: TGCAGCGTTGGGACTAGCGGGGGCACAGATACGCAGTATTTT. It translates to CSVGTSGGTDTQYF.